This entry concerns a single T cell receptor (beta chain). What it recognizes is unknown. V lost 5 bases to trimming and J lost 0 bases, with 13 bases between them. This CDR3 comprises 14 residues. Germline values: CDR1 SQVTM, CDR2 ANQGSEA. These data are taken from a study of cytomegalovirus exposure and HLA in healthy donors. Study-wide results and caveats: The authors later found HLA-associated TCR beta chains more clonally expanded than equally common others.

13 Jbeta primers and 60 Vbeta primers were used for the PCR. TCRdb's table, derived via immunoSEQ multiplex PCR, lists solely in-frame clones and lacks some. The sample lists 210,000 or so clones, about four fifths occurring once. The clonotype originates from a woman in her fifties or sixties in good health and CMV-seropositive. The sequenced material came from PBMCs. The chain links TRBV29-1 to TRBJ1-2, with D unresolved. The CDR3 nucleotides are TGCAGCGTTACCGGGGTCGGGTCTAACTATGGCTACACCTTC. As protein: CSVTGVGSNYGYTF.